This T cell receptor (beta chain) emerged from a study of blood T cells in healthy people across ages. Study findings and constraints: Whereas aged donors had fewer naive CD4+ cells, long-lived donors had more of them and higher diversity.

V lost 3 bases, J lost 3 bases, and 12 bases lay in between. This CDR3 is 14 amino acids long. The germline gives CDR1 MDHEN, CDR2 SYDVKM. This clonotype was observed a few times. What it recognizes is unknown. A second roughly 6 to 12 cycle PCR used barcoded and J-beta primers. A single record per CDR3 protein comes from TCRdb applying MiXCR to the 5' RACE reads. The sample lists roughly 1,500,000 distinct CDR3 sequences, about 35% occurring once. The sequence was collected from a woman aged 30 to 39 in good health. The chain has TRBV28 and TRBJ2-7; no firm D call. The sequencing sample was made of blood. This CDR3 is CASSFGISGYEQYF. The CDR3 coding sequence is TGTGCCAGCAGTTTTGGGATATCGGGCTACGAGCAGTACTTC.